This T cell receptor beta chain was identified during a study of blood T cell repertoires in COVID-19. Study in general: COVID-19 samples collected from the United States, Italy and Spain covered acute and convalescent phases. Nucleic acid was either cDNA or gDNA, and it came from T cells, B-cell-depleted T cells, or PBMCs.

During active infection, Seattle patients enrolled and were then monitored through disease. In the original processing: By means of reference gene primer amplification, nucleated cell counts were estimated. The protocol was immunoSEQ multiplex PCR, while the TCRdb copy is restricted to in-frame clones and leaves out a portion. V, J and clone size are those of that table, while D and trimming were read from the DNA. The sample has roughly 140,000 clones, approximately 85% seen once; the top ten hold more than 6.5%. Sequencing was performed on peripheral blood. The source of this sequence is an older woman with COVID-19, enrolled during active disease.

The CDR3 region has the DNA TGTGCCTGGAGTGGGGCCGGGACAGCTAATGAAAAACTGTTTTTT. Amino acids: CAWSGAGTANEKLFF. This chain connects TRBV30 to TRBJ1-4; TRBD1 matches at 7 bases. Germline CDR1 GTSNPN, CDR2 SVGIG (reference sequence). CDR3 length equals 15 residues. The V segment lost 1 base and the J segment 3 bases; nucleotides outside the gene matches: 5.